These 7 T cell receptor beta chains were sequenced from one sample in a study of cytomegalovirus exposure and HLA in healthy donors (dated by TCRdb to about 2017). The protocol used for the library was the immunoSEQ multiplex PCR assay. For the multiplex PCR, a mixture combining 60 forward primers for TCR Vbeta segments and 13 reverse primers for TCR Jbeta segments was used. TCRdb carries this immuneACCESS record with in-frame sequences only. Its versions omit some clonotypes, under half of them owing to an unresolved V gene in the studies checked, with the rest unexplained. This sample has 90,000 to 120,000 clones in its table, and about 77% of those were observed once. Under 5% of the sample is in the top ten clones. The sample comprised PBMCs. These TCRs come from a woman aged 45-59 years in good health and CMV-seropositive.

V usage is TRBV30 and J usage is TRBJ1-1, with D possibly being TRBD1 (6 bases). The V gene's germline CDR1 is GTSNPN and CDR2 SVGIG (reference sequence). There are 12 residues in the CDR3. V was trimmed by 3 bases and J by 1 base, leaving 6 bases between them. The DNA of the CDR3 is TGTGCCTGGAGACAGGGGAACACTGAAGCTTTCTTT. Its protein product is CAWRQGNTEAFF.

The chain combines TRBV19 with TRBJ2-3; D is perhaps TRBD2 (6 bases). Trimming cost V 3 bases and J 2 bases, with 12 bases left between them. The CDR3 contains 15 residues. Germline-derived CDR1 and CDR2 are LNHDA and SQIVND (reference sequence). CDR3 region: CASSISGYSTDTQYF. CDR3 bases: TGTGCCAGTAGTATTAGCGGATACTCCACAGATACGCAGTATTTT.

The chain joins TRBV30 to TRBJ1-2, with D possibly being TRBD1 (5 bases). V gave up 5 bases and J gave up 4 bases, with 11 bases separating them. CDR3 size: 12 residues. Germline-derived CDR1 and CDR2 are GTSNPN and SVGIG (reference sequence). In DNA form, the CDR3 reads TGTGCCTGGGGGGGAGGTTCCTATGGCTACACCTTC. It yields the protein CAWGGGSYGYTF.

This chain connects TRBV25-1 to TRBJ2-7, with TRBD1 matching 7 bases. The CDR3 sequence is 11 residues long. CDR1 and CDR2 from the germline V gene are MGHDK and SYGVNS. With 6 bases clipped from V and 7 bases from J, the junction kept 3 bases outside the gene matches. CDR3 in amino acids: CASSGTVEQYF. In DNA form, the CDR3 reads TGTGCCAGCAGCGGGACAGTTGAGCAGTACTTC.

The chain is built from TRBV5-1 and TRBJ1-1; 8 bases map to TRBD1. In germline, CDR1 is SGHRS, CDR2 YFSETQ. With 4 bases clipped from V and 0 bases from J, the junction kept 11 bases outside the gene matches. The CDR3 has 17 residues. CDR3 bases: TGCGCCAGCAGCCCACACAGGGACAGGTACATGAACACTGAAGCTTTCTTT. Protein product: CASSPHRDRYMNTEAFF. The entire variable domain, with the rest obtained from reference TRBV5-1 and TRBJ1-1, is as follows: KAGVTQTPRYLIKTRGQQVTLSCSPISGHRSVSWYQQTPGQGLQFLFEYFSETQRNKGNFPGRFSGRQFSNSRSEMNVSTLELGDSALYLCASSPHRDRYMNTEAFFGQGTRLTVV.

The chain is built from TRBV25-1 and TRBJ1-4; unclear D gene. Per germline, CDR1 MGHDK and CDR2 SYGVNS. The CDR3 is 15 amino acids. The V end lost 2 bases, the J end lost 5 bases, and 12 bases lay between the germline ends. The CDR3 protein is CASSETNRVNEKLFF. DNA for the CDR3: TGTGCCAGCAGTGAAACCAACCGAGTGAATGAAAAACTGTTTTTT.

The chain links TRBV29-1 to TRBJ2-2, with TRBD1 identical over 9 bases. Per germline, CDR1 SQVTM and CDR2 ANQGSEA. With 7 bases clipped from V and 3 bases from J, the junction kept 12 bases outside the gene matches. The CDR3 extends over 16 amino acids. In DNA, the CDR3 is TGCAGCGCCCAACAGGGGGCATCTTTAGACACCGGGGAGCTGTTTTTT. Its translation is CSAQQGASLDTGELFF.